Following are 24 T cell receptor beta chains from one sample sequenced in a study of CD8 T cells in Susac syndrome. Random hexamers were used to reverse transcribe an amount of about 0.5 to 1 ug RNA. TCRdb passed the immunoSEQ multiplex PCR reads through MiXCR, listing each CDR3 protein once. The sample lists about 150,000 distinct CDR3 sequences, approximately 95% occurring once. Sample: CD4+ T cells from PBMCs. The receptors shown here come from a human donor in good health.

The chain couples TRBV6-5 to TRBJ2-3; 7 positions agree with TRBD1. The V gene end was trimmed by 3 bases and the J gene end by 4 bases; junction bases not matched to a gene: 10. Germline V gene data show CDR1 as MNHEY and CDR2 as SVGAGI. The CDR3 totals 16 residues. The CDR3 DNA follows: TGTGCCAGCAGTTATTGGAGTAGGGGGCTTGCAGATACGCAGTATTTT. Amino acid sequence: CASSYWSRGLADTQYF.

J is TRBJ2-3 and V is TRBV5-4; 10 bases match TRBD1. V dropped 1 base and J dropped 3; count of bases not matched to a gene: 2. This CDR3 is 15 amino acids long. Germline values: CDR1 SGHNT, CDR2 YYREEE (reference sequence). CDR3 sequence: CASSLMGQGTDTQYF. The CDR3 DNA reads as TGTGCCAGCAGCTTGATGGGACAGGGGACAGATACGCAGTATTTT. Using reference TRBV5-4 and TRBJ2-3 for the parts outside the CDR3, the full variable domain is ETGVTQSPTHLIKTRGQQVTLRCSSQSGHNTVSWYQQALGQGPQFIFQYYREEENGRGNFPPRFSGLQFPNYSSELNVNALELDDSALYLCASSLMGQGTDTQYFGPGTRLTVL.

This chain links TRBV12-3 or TRBV12-4 with TRBJ2-1, with D unresolved. Trimming removed 2 bases at V and 5 bases at J, with 7 bases between. The CDR3 extends over 13 amino acids. CDR3 nucleotides: TGTGCCAGCAGTTTACCCCGGAACAATGAGCAGTTCTTC. It encodes CASSLPRNNEQFF.

This chain connects TRBV6-6 to TRBJ1-1; D is unclear. Germline V gene lookup returns CDR1 MNHNY and CDR2 SVGAGI (reference sequence). The CDR3 runs 13 residues. V lost 6 bases, J lost 3 bases, and 11 bases lay in between. This chain's CDR3 is CASSTDKDTEAFF. For the CDR3, the DNA is TGTGCCAGCAGCACTGACAAAGACACTGAAGCTTTCTTT.

The gene calls are TRBV11-2 and TRBJ2-1; TRBD2 matches at 13 bases. Per germline, CDR1 SGHAT and CDR2 FQNNGV. The CDR3 spans 15 residues. V gave up 5 bases and J gave up 6 bases; unmatched junction bases: 4. The CDR3 reads CASSKTSGRGNEQFF. The CDR3 nucleotides read TGTGCCAGCAGCAAAACTAGCGGGAGGGGCAATGAGCAGTTCTTC.

J is TRBJ1-2 and V is TRBV24-1, with a tentative D call TRBD1 (6 bases). Germline V gene sequence: CDR1 KGHDR, CDR2 SFDVKD. Trimming took off 7 bases at V and 0 bases at J, with 11 bases between the two ends. The CDR3 is 14 amino acids. As DNA, the CDR3 is TGTGCCACCAGCGACAGGACCTCTAACTATGGCTACACCTTC. It is translated as CATSDRTSNYGYTF.

The chain is built from TRBV7-2 and TRBJ2-7, with D tentatively TRBD1 (6 bases). Germline CDR1 is SGHTA and CDR2 is FQGNSA. V was trimmed by 6 bases and J by 2 bases, leaving 8 bases between them. This CDR3 is built from 12 residues. The CDR3 region is CASRRDTYEQYF. CDR3 coding DNA: TGTGCCAGCAGAAGGGACACCTACGAGCAGTACTTC. Variable domain in full (rest from reference TRBV7-2 and TRBJ2-7): GAGVSQSPSNKVTEKGKDVELRCDPISGHTALYWYRQSLGQGLEFLIYFQGNSAPDKSGLPSDRFSAERTGGSVSTLTIQRTQQEDSAVYLCASRRDTYEQYFGPGTRLTVT.

The J gene is TRBJ2-1, the V gene TRBV2; no clear D gene. This CDR3 is 15 amino acids long. V lost 0 bases and J lost 7, with 13 bases in between. CDR1 is SNHLY, CDR2 FYNNEI, per germline. The CDR3, as DNA: TGTGCCAGCAGTGAAGCCCAATCCCACCGGAATGAGCAGTTCTTC. This translates into CASSEAQSHRNEQFF.

This rearrangement joins TRBV12-3 or TRBV12-4 to TRBJ2-3; 9 bases match TRBD2. This CDR3 region has 15 residues. J lost 2 bases, V lost 6 bases, and 6 bases had no gene match. CDR3 in DNA: TGTGCCAGCAGCCTCAGCGGGAGGCTCACAGATACGCAGTATTTT. As protein: CASSLSGRLTDTQYF.

J is TRBJ1-1 and V is TRBV29-1; possible D gene TRBD1, 5 bases. The CDR3 has 13 residues. Germline CDR1 SQVTM, CDR2 ANQGSEA. With 7 bases removed from V and 4 bases from J, the gap between germline ends came to 16 bases. CDR3 loop: CSGGRGWGTEAFF. CDR3 nucleotide sequence: TGCAGCGGTGGAAGGGGTTGGGGCACTGAAGCTTTCTTT.

The chain carries TRBV20-1 and TRBJ2-1; TRBD1 matches at 12 bases. J lost 8 bases, V lost 5 bases, and 13 bases had no gene match. The CDR3 has 16 residues. The germline CDR1 and CDR2 sequences are DFQATT and SNEGSKA (reference sequence). The chain's CDR3 is CSAYIHSGTGGDEQFF. CDR3 DNA sequence: TGCAGTGCTTACATTCATTCCGGGACAGGGGGCGATGAGCAGTTCTTC.

The chain employs TRBV7-6 and TRBJ2-7; D ambiguous. V was clipped by 5 bases and J by 2 bases, with 10 bases between them. Germline-derived CDR1 and CDR2 are SGHVS and FNYEAQ. The length of the CDR3 is 13 residues. In DNA, the CDR3 is TGTGCCAGCAGCCCACCGGGTCCCTACGAGCAGTACTTC. Translated, it gives CASSPPGPYEQYF.

There are a few counts of this clonotype. This chain joins TRBV9 and TRBJ2-7; 9 nucleotides align to TRBD1. Germline V gives CDR1 SGDLS, CDR2 YYNGEE. This CDR3 comprises 14 residues. Trimming removed 2 bases from V and 3 bases from J; junction bases left unmatched: 3. In DNA, the CDR3 is TGTGCCAGCAGCGTTGGGGGACAGGGCTACGAGCAGTACTTC. Translating gives CASSVGGQGYEQYF.

This chain joins TRBV5-1 and TRBJ1-2; D gene uncertain. The CDR3 sequence is 14 residues long. The ends were cut back, 0 bases at V and 2 bases at J, with 8 bases in the middle. Germline V gene lookup returns CDR1 SGHRS and CDR2 YFSETQ. The DNA of the CDR3 is TGCGCCAGCAGCTTGGATCTGGGAAACTATGGCTACACCTTC. Its protein product is CASSLDLGNYGYTF.

V and J are TRBV12-3 or TRBV12-4 and TRBJ2-1, with TRBD2 identical over 8 bases. The CDR3 consists of 15 residues. J lost 4 bases, V lost 6 bases, and 8 bases had no gene match. The CDR3 DNA reads as TGTGCCAGCAGCGCCGGGAGGGGCCCTTACAATGAGCAGTTCTTC. Encoded protein: CASSAGRGPYNEQFF.

In its sample, this clonotype was seen once. This chain joins TRBV20-1 and TRBJ1-2; no clear D gene. Trimming pared 1 base from V and 2 bases from J, leaving 8 bases between. The CDR3 runs to 13 residues. Looked up from germline, CDR1 is DFQATT and CDR2 is SNEGSKA (reference sequence). CDR3: CSARGTENYGYTF. The CDR3 DNA is TGCAGTGCTAGAGGGACGGAGAACTATGGCTACACCTTC.

The genes are TRBV7-9 and TRBJ1-1; a weak D match, TRBD1 (5 bases). The germline gives CDR1 SEHNR, CDR2 FQNEAQ (reference sequence). V lost 2 bases to trimming and J lost 1 base, with 14 bases between them. This CDR3 comprises 16 residues. CDR3 bases: TGTGCCAGCAGCTTATTATTGCCAGGGACGAACACTGAAGCTTTCTTT. Amino acid sequence: CASSLLLPGTNTEAFF.

This chain connects TRBV24-1 to TRBJ1-4; D uncertain. The CDR3 totals 13 residues. V lost 9 bases and J 0 bases, leaving 7 bases between the germline ends. CDR1 KGHDR and CDR2 SFDVKD come from the germline V gene. The CDR3 here is CATQRATNEKLFF. The CDR3 DNA reads as TGTGCCACCCAGCGAGCAACTAATGAAAAACTGTTTTTT.

This chain links TRBV12-3 or TRBV12-4 with TRBJ1-1, with D perhaps TRBD1 (6 bases). The V gene lost 5 bases and the J gene lost 1 base, with 14 bases spanning the gap. The CDR3 spans 15 residues. In DNA form, the CDR3 reads TGTGCCAGCAGTCCCACCCCGGACAGGAACACTGAAGCTTTCTTT. As protein: CASSPTPDRNTEAFF.

The V and J genes are TRBV30 and TRBJ1-4; 7 nucleotides align to TRBD1. Germline CDR1 GTSNPN, CDR2 SVGIG (reference sequence). The V and J ends lost 3 bases and 4 bases, in that order; junction bases with no gene match: 8. The CDR3 extends over 15 amino acids. CDR3 coding DNA: TGTGCCTGGAGAGACCCGGGACAGCATAATGAAAAACTGTTTTTT. It specifies CAWRDPGQHNEKLFF.

CDR3 sequence: CASSPSVAIEQYF. The CDR3 DNA reads as TGTGCCAGCAGTCCCTCAGTGGCGATCGAGCAGTACTTC. V is TRBV6-2 or TRBV6-3 and J is TRBJ2-7, with D uncertain. Trimming pared 5 bases from V and 6 bases from J, leaving 14 bases between. CDR3 length: 13 amino acids. The germline CDR1 and CDR2 sequences are MNHEY and SVGEGT.

The CDR3 coding sequence is TGCGCCAGCAGCTTGAAGGGGGGAGAGACCCAGTACTTC. Translation: CASSLKGGETQYF. The rearrangement links TRBV5-1 to TRBJ2-5; perhaps D is TRBD1 or TRBD2 (6 bases each). The CDR3 has 13 amino acids. V was trimmed by 1 base and J by 4 bases, leaving 8 bases between them. The germline gives CDR1 SGHRS, CDR2 YFSETQ.

The chain employs TRBV20-1 and TRBJ2-1; 12 bases align to TRBD2. The CDR3 covers 17 residues. Losses at the gene ends were 4 bases for V and 6 bases for J; bases not matched to a gene: 13. The germline V gene has CDR1 DFQATT and CDR2 SNEGSKA (reference sequence). The CDR3 bases are TGCAGTGCTAACGGACTAGCGGGACCCCGGGACGGCAATGAGCAGTTCTTC. It is translated as CSANGLAGPRDGNEQFF.

The chain uses TRBV5-1 and TRBJ2-3; D is uncertain. The CDR3 length is 12 residues. Germline CDR1 and CDR2: SGHRS and YFSETQ. Between the trimmed V and J ends, which lost 1 base and 7 bases, there was a span of 7 bases. The CDR3 reads CASSLNGYTQYF. In DNA form, the CDR3 reads TGCGCCAGCAGCTTGAATGGGTATACGCAGTATTTT.